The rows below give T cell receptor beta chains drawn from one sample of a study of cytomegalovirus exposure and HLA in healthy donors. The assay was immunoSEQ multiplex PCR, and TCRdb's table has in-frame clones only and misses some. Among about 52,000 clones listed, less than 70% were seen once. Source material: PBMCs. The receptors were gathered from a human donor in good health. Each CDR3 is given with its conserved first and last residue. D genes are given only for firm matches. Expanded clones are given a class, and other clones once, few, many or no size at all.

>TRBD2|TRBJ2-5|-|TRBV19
CASTSGGAQTQYF
TGTGCCAGTACAAGCGGGGGGGCCCAGACCCAGTACTTC
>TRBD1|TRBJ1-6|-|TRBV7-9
CASSPGGYNSPLHF
TGTGCCAGCAGCCCAGGGGGCTATAATTCACCCCTCCACTTT
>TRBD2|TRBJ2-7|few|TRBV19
CASSSGGWTYEQYF
TGTGCCAGTAGTAGCGGGGGGTGGACCTACGAGCAGTACTTC
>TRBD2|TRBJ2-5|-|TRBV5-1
CASSSRLAGPQETQYF
TGCGCCAGCAGCTCCCGACTAGCGGGGCCCCAAGAGACCCAGTACTTC
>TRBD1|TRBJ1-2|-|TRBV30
CAWDKGQTFYGYTF
TGTGCCTGGGATAAGGGACAGACTTTCTATGGCTACACCTTC
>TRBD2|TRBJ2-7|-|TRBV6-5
CASSPPKAGAYEQYF
TGTGCCAGCAGTCCCCCAAAAGCGGGGGCCTACGAGCAGTACTTC
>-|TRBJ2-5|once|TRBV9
CASSVDNRPRTQYF
TGTGCCAGCAGCGTAGACAACAGGCCCAGGACCCAGTACTTC
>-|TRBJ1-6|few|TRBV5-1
CASSWVGQILSYNSPLHF
TGCGCCAGCAGCTGGGTGGGGCAGATCCTCTCCTATAATTCACCCCTCCACTTT
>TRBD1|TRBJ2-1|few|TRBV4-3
CASSQDNRQGYYNEQFF
TGCGCCAGCAGCCAAGATAACCGACAGGGATACTACAATGAGCAGTTCTTC
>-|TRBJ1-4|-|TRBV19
CASSSSLQNEKLFF
TGTGCCAGTAGTTCAAGTCTACAGAATGAAAAACTGTTTTTT
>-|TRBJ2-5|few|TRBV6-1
CASSEALQSLTEAETQYF
TGTGCCAGCAGTGAAGCTTTACAATCCTTGACAGAGGCGGAGACCCAGTACTTC
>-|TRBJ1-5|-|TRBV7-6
CASSLGEDQPQHF
TGTGCCAGCAGCTTAGGGGAGGATCAGCCCCAGCATTTT
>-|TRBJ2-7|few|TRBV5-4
CASSLEREQYF
TGTGCCAGCAGCTTGGAGAGGGAGCAGTACTTC
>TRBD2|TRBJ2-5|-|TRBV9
CASSVSGGSLRGQETQYF
TGTGCCAGCAGCGTGAGCGGGGGGTCACTCCGGGGGCAAGAGACCCAGTACTTC
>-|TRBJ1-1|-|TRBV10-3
CAISDEASLNTEAFF
TGTGCCATCAGTGACGAGGCCTCCTTGAACACTGAAGCTTTCTTT
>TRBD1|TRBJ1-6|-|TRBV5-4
CASSPGGTGVSPLHF
TGTGCCAGCAGCCCCGGCGGGACAGGGGTATCACCCCTCCACTTT
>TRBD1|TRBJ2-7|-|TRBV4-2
CASSPSSGTVSYEQYF
TGTGCCAGCAGCCCATCCTCCGGGACAGTCTCCTACGAGCAGTACTTC
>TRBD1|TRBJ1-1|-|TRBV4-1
CASSLRGQGGTEAFF
TGCGCCAGCAGCCTAAGAGGGCAGGGGGGCACTGAAGCTTTCTTT
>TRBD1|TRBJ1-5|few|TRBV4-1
CASSWNRGYNQPQHF
TGCGCCAGCAGCTGGAACAGGGGGTACAATCAGCCCCAGCATTTT
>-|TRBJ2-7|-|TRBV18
CASSQDGRGQYF
TGTGCCAGCTCACAAGACGGTAGAGGGCAGTACTTC
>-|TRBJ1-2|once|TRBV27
CASSLTANYGYTF
TGTGCCAGCAGTTTAACCGCGAACTATGGCTACACCTTC
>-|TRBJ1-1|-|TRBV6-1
CASSEQGGTEAFF
TGTGCCAGCAGTGAACAAGGGGGCACTGAAGCTTTCTTT
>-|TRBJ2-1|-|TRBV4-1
CASSPRTAREKYNEQFF
TGCGCCAGCAGCCCACGGACAGCTAGGGAAAAATACAATGAGCAGTTCTTC
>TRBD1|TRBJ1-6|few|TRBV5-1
CASSLKGTGQGGSPLHF
TGCGCCAGCAGCTTGAAGGGGACCGGACAGGGTGGGTCACCCCTCCACTTT
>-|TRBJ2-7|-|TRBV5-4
CASSDQGGASYEQYF
TGTGCCAGCAGCGATCAGGGGGGAGCCTCCTACGAGCAGTACTTC
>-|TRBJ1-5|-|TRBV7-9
CASSKPGQPQHF
TGTGCCAGCAGCAAACCAGGCCAGCCCCAGCATTTT
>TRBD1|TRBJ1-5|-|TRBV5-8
CASSRQGLRNQPQHF
TGTGCCAGCAGCCGACAGGGGTTGCGCAATCAGCCCCAGCATTTT
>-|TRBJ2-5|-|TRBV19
CASSMAATGQETQYF
TGTGCCAGTAGTATGGCGGCAACAGGGCAAGAGACCCAGTACTTC
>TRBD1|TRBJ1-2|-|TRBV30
CAWSVLGTGDYGYTF
TGTGCCTGGAGTGTACTTGGGACAGGGGACTATGGCTACACCTTC
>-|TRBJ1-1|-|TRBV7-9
CASSSTETGNTEAFF
TGTGCCAGCAGCTCCACAGAGACAGGAAACACTGAAGCTTTCTTT
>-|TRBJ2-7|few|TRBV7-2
CASSFGQLAYEQYF
TGTGCCAGCAGCTTCGGACAGTTGGCCTACGAGCAGTACTTC
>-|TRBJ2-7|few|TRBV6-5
CASTRYTDSYEQYF
TGTGCCAGCACTAGATATACCGACAGTTACGAGCAGTACTTC
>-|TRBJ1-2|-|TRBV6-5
CASSRQLEGGYTF
TGTGCCAGCAGTCGACAGTTGGAGGGGGGCTACACCTTC
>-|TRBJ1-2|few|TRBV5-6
CASSLIRGQGYTF
TGTGCCAGCAGCTTGATCAGGGGCCAGGGCTACACCTTC
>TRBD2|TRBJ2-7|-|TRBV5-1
CASTPGGAEQYF
TGCGCCAGCACCCCGGGGGGGGCCGAGCAGTACTTC
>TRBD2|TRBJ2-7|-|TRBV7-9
CASSPTSGASYEQYF
TGTGCCAGCAGCCCAACTAGCGGGGCCTCCTACGAGCAGTACTTC
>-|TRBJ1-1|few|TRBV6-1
CASSPRGGGNTEAFF
TGTGCCAGCAGTCCACGCGGGGGTGGGAACACTGAAGCTTTCTTT
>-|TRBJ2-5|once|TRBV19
CASSIGEPLTQYF
TGTGCCAGTAGTATCGGGGAGCCCCTAACCCAGTACTTC
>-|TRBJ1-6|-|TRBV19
CASSREANSPLHF
TGTGCCAGTAGTAGGGAGGCTAATTCACCCCTCCACTTT
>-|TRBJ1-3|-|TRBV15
CATSSRTRANTIYF
TGTGCCACCAGCAGTCGGACTCGGGCAAACACCATATATTTT
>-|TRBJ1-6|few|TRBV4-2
CASSQGPDSYKGSLHF
TGTGCCAGCAGCCAAGGCCCCGACTCCTATAAAGGCTCCCTCCACTTT
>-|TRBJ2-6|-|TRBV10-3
CAISPGSGANVLTF
TGTGCCATCAGCCCAGGGTCTGGGGCCAACGTCCTGACTTTC
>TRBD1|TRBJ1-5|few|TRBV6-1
CASSEGPGQRINQPQHF
TGTGCCAGCAGTGAAGGACCGGGACAGAGAATCAATCAGCCCCAGCATTTT
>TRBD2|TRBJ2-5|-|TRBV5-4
CASSRWLAGGGETQYF
TGTGCCAGCAGCCGCTGGCTAGCGGGGGGGGGAGAGACCCAGTACTTC
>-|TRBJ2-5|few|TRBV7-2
CASSRGFGEETQYF
TGTGCCAGCAGCAGAGGGTTTGGGGAAGAGACCCAGTACTTC